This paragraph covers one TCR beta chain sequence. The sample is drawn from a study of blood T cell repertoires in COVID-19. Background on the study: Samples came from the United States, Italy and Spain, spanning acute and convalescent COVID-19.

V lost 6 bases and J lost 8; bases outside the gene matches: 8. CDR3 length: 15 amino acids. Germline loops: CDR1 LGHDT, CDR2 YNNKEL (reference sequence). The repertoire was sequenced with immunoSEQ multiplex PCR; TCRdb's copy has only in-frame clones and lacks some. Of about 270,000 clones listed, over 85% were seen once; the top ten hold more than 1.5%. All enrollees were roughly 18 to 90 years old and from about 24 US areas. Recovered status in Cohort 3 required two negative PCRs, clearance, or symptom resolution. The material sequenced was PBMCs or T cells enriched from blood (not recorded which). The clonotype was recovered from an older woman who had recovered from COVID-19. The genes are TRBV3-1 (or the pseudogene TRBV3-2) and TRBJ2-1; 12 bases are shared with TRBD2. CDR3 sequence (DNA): TGTGCCAGCAGACACCGACTAGCGGGAGAAGATGAGCAGTTCTTC. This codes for CASRHRLAGEDEQFF.